This T cell receptor (beta chain) was profiled in a study of vaccination and CD4 T cells after COVID-19. Indicated treatment: approximately nine-day PBMC culture with coronavirus spike peptide pools or control peptides (ViraFEST assay). The junction had 0 bases not matched to a gene; V was cut back by 1 base and J by 1 base. The CDR3 contains 14 residues. Germline V gene sequence: CDR1 SGHAT, CDR2 FQNNGV. Concerning this clonotype itself: Its cognate antigen is unknown.

With the Oncomine TCR Beta short-read assay, DNA from cultured CD4+ T cells was sequenced. TCRdb fed the PCR reads into MiXCR, producing one record per CDR3 protein. Of some 9,700 distinct CDR3 sequences in the sample, 55% to 75% were seen once. Sequencing input: CD4+ T cells from blood, cultured in vitro. The source of this sequence is a human donor who had recovered from COVID-19. The chain links TRBV11-2 to TRBJ2-5; 7 bases are shared with TRBD2. The CDR3 coding sequence is TGTGCCAGCAGCTTAGCTAGCGGCCAAGAGACCCAGTACTTC. As protein: CASSLASGQETQYF.